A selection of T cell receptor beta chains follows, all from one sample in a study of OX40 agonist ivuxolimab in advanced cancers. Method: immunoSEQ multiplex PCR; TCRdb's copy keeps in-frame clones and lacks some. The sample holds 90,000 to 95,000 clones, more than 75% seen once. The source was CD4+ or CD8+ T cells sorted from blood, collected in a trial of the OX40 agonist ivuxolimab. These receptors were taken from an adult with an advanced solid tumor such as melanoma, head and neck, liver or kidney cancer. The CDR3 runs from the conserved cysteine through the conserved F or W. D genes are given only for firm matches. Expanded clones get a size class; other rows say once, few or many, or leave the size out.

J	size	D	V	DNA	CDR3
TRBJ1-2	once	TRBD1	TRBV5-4	TGTGCCAGCAGCTTGGAGCCTCAGGGGGTGATTGGCTACACCTTC	CASSLEPQGVIGYTF
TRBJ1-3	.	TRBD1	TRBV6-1	TGTGCCAGCAGTGAGAGGACAGGGGGAAACACCATATATTTT	CASSERTGGNTIYF
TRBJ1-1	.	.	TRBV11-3	TGTGCCAGCAGCTTAAGCGGGGTTACTGAAGCTTTCTTT	CASSLSGVTEAFF
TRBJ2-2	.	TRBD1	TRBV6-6	TGTGCCAGCAGTGACCCGGGACAGGGGGCCGGGGAGCTGTTTTTT	CASSDPGQGAGELFF
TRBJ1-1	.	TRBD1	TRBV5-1	TGCGCCAGCACCCTCCTAGAGACAGGGGGCCGTTCGGGAGCTTTCTTT	CASTLLETGGRSGAFF
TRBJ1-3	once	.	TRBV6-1	TGTGCCAGCAGTGAAGGGGTACAGGCTGGAAACACCATATATTTT	CASSEGVQAGNTIYF
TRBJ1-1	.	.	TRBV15	TGTGCCACCAGCAGAGACAGGAACACTGAAGCTTTCTTT	CATSRDRNTEAFF
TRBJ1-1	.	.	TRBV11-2	TGTGCCAGCAGCGTAACCCGGGAGAACACTGAAGCTTTCTTT	CASSVTRENTEAFF
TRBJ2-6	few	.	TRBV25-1	TGTGCCAGCAGTGAGTCTGGGGCCAACGTCCTGACTTTC	CASSESGANVLTF
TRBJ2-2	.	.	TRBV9	TGTGCCAGCAGCGTAGTGGAGGGACACGGGGAGCTGTTTTTT	CASSVVEGHGELFF
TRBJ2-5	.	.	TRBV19	TGTGCCACTTTGGAGGGGGCGGACGAGACCCAGTACTTC	CATLEGADETQYF